The clone carrying this T cell receptor beta chain was observed a few times. Per the study methods: For nucleated cells, counts were estimated from reference gene primer amplification. Method: immunoSEQ multiplex PCR; TCRdb's copy keeps in-frame clones and lacks some. The DNA gave D and trimming, while V, J and clone size come from that table. The data show 250,000 to 300,000 clones, approximately 82% seen once. This record comes from a study of blood T cell repertoires in COVID-19. The CDR3 extends over 17 amino acids. V lost 6 bases and J 0 bases, leaving 17 bases between the germline ends. Per germline, CDR1 LNHDA and CDR2 SQIVND (reference sequence).

Sequenced: peripheral blood. The receptor comes from an elderly man with acute or convalescent COVID-19. J is TRBJ2-2 and V is TRBV19, with a tentative D call TRBD1 (6 bases). The CDR3 spells CASRVTGPIANTGELFF. For the CDR3, the DNA is TGTGCCAGTAGAGTGACAGGCCCTATTGCGAACACCGGGGAGCTGTTTTTT. The entire variable domain, with the rest obtained from reference TRBV19 and TRBJ2-2, is as follows: DGGITQSPKYLFRKEGQNVTLSCEQNLNHDAMYWYRQDPGQGLRLIYYSQIVNDFQKGDIAEGYSVSREKKESFPLTVTSAQKNPTAFYLCASRVTGPIANTGELFFGEGSRLTVL.